This entry lists 4 T cell receptor beta chains sequenced from one sample in a study of T cell responses to AZD1222 COVID-19 vaccine. This table comes from immunoSEQ multiplex PCR, and its TCRdb copy is limited to in-frame clones, with some not included. The data contain about 180,000 clones, 88% of them singletons. The source was peripheral blood, collected on day 0 of AZD1222 vaccination. All receptors come from an adult in good health.

The J gene is TRBJ2-2, the V gene TRBV7-3, with D unresolved. The V end was cut by 3 bases, the J end by 4 bases, with 0 bases between. The CDR3 runs 11 residues. The germline CDR1 and CDR2 sequences are SGHTA and FQGTGA. In nucleotides, the CDR3 is TGTGCCAGCAGCTTCACCGGGGAGCTGTTTTTT. Translated: CASSFTGELFF.

In its sample, this clone was seen a few times. The chain uses TRBV25-1 and TRBJ2-2, with D possibly matching TRBD1 (6 bases). Trimming shortened V by 5 bases and J by 5 bases, and 12 bases separated the two germline ends. In germline, CDR1 is MGHDK, CDR2 SYGVNS. The CDR3 has 14 residues. CDR3 residues: CASSWGLGTGELFF. Written as DNA, the CDR3 is TGTGCCAGCAGTTGGGGGCTGGGGACCGGGGAGCTGTTTTTT.

The chain carries TRBV4-3 and TRBJ2-1; D remains ambiguous. From germline, CDR1 is LGHNA and CDR2 YSLEER. Trimming took off 0 bases at V and 3 bases at J, with 3 bases between the two ends. The CDR3 covers 13 residues. CDR3 residues: CASSQDLYNEQFF. The CDR3 nucleotides are TGCGCCAGCAGCCAAGATCTCTACAATGAGCAGTTCTTC.

The chain combines TRBV19 with TRBJ2-7; 9 bases agree with TRBD2. Germline V gene lookup returns CDR1 LNHDA and CDR2 SQIVND (reference sequence). V lost 5 bases, J lost 4 bases, and 6 bases stayed unmatched. There are 14 residues in the CDR3. The DNA for the CDR3 is TGTGCCAGTAGTTTCGGGACTAGCTTTTACGAGCAGTACTTC. Translating gives CASSFGTSFYEQYF.